This TCR beta chain was obtained from a study of cytomegalovirus exposure and HLA in healthy donors. Study information: Among several hundred genotyped donors, approximately 80% fell in the Caucasian-associated ancestry cluster.

The PCR had 60 Vbeta and 13 Jbeta primers. Profiled with immunoSEQ multiplex PCR; TCRdb holds only in-frame clones, not every one. Of fewer than 60,000 clones detected, approximately 75% appear once; the ten largest clones hold approximately 3.6%. The J segment lost 3 bases and the V segment lost 4 bases, leaving 5 bases of the junction unmatched. Germline lookup yields CDR1 GTSNPN and CDR2 SVGIG (reference sequence). This CDR3 is 13 amino acids long. Material for sequencing was PBMCs. The V gene is TRBV30, the J gene TRBJ1-1; 7 bases match TRBD1. This sequence originates from a middle-aged woman in good health and CMV-seropositive. This chain's CDR3 is CAWMTGPDTEAFF. The CDR3 coding sequence is TGTGCCTGGATGACAGGGCCTGACACTGAAGCTTTCTTT.